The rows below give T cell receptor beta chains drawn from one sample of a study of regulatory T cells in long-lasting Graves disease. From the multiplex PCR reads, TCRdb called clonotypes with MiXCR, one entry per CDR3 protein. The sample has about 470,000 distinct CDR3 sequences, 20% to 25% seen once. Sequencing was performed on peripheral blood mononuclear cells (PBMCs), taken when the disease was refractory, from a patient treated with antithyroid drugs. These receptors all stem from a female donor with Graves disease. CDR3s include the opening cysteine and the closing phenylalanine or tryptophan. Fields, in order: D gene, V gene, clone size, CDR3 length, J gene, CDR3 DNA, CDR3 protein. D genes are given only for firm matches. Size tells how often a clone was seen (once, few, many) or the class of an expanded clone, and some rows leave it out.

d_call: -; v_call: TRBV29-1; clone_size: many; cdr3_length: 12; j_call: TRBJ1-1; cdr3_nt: TGCAGCGTTGTGACGCCGAACACTGAAGCTTTCTTT; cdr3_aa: CSVVTPNTEAFF
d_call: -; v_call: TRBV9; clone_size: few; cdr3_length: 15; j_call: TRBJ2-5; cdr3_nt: TGTGCCAGCAGCGTAGGTTACGGGACTGAGGAGACCCAGTACTTC; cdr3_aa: CASSVGYGTEETQYF
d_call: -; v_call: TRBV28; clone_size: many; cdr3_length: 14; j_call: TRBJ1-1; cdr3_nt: TGTGCCAGCAGTGTCACCGGGGTGAACACTGAAGCTTTCTTT; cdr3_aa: CASSVTGVNTEAFF
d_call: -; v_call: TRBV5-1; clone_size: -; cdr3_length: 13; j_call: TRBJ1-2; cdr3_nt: TGCGCCAGCAGCTTTACCCAAGACTTAGGCTACACCTTC; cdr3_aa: CASSFTQDLGYTF
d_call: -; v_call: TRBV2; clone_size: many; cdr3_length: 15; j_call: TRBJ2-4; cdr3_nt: TGTGCCAGCAGTGAAAGTAGTCTAGCCAAAAACATTCAGTACTTC; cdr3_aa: CASSESSLAKNIQYF
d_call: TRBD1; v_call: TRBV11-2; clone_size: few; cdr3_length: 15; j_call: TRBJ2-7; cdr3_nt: TGTGCCAGCAGCTTAAGGGACAGGACCACCTACGAGCAGTACTTC; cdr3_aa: CASSLRDRTTYEQYF
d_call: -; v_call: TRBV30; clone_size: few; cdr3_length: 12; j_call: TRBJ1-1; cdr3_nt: TGTGCCTGGAGTGCTTTGGACACTGAAGCTTTCTTT; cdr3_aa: CAWSALDTEAFF
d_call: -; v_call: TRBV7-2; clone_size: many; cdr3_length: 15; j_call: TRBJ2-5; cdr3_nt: TGTGCCAGCAGCTTGATCGGGGGAGGTGGGGAGACCCAGTACTTC; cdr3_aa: CASSLIGGGGETQYF
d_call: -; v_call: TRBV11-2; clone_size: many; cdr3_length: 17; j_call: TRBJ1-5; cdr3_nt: TGTGCCAGCAGCTTAGTTGCAGGGGTGACCAGCAATCAGCCCCAGCATTTT; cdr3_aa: CASSLVAGVTSNQPQHF
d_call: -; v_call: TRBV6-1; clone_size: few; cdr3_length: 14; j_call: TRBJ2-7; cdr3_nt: TGTGCCAGCAGTGAAAGGGACATGGGCTACGAGCAGTACTTC; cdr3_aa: CASSERDMGYEQYF
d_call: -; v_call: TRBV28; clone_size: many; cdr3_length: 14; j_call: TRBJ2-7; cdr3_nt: TGTGCCAGTACCCAGGATACTACCTCCTACGAGCAGTACTTC; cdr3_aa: CASTQDTTSYEQYF
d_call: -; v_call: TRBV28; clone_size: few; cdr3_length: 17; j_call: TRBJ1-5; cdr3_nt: TGTGCCAGCCTAAAAGGCGGAAGGATCGGGAGCGATCAGCCCCAGCATTTT; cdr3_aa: CASLKGGRIGSDQPQHF
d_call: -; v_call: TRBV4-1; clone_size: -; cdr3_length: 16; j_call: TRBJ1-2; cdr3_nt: TGCGCCAGCAGCCAAGAAGAGGCAGGACCTAACTATGGCTACACCTTC; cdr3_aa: CASSQEEAGPNYGYTF
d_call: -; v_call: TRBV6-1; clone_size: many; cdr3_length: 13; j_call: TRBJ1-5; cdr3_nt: TGTGCCAGCAGCAACGGTGGGTTTCAGCCCCAGCATTTT; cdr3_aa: CASSNGGFQPQHF
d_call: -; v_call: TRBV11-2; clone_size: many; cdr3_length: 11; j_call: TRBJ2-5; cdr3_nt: TGTGCCAGCAGCCCCGGAGAGACCCAGTACTTC; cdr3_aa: CASSPGETQYF
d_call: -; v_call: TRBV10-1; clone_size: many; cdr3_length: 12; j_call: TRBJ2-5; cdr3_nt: TGCGCCAGCAGTGATCCTGGGGAGACCCAGTACTTC; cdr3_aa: CASSDPGETQYF
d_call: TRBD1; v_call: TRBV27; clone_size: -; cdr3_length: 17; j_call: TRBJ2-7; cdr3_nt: TGTGCCAGCAGTTTACGACAGGGGCCGACAAGTTGGTACGAGCAGTACTTC; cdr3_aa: CASSLRQGPTSWYEQYF
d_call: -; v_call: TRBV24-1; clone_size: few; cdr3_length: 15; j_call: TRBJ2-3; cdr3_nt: TGTGCCACCAGTGATGGAGGGGGCTTCACAGATACGCAGTATTTT; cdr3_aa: CATSDGGGFTDTQYF
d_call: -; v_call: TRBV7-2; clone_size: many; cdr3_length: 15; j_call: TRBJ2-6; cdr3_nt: TGTGCCAGCACCCATGGAGGGCCCAGGGCCAACGTCCTGACTTTC; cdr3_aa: CASTHGGPRANVLTF
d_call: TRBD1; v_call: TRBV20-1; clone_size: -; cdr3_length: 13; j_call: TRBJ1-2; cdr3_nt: TGCAGTGCAGGCCGGGACAGGGTCGATGGCTACACCTTC; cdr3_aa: CSAGRDRVDGYTF
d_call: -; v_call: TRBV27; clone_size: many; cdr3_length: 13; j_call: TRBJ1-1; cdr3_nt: TGTGCCAGCAGTTTACTGGGAGGGGAGGAAGCTTTCTTT; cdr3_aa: CASSLLGGEEAFF
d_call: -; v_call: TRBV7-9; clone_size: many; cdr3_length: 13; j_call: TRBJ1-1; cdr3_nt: TGTGCCAGCAGCTTAGGGGGGGGCACTGAAGCTTTCTTT; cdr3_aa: CASSLGGGTEAFF
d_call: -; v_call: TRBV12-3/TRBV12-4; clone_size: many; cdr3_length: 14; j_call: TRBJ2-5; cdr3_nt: TGTGCCAGCAGTTTACCCCTCGGTCAAGAGACCCAGTACTTC; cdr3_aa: CASSLPLGQETQYF
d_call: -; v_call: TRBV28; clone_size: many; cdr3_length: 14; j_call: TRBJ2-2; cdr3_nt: TGTGCCAGCAGCCAGGGATCGAACACCGGGGAGCTGTTTTTT; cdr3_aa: CASSQGSNTGELFF
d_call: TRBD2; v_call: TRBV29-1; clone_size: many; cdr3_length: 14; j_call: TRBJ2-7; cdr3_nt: TGCAGCGTTGAACTAGCGGGAGGGCCGTACGAGCAGTACTTC; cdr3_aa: CSVELAGGPYEQYF
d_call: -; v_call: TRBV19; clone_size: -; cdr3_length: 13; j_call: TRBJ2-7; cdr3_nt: TGTGCCAGTAGCGCCGGGCCTCTCTACGAGCAGTACTTC; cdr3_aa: CASSAGPLYEQYF
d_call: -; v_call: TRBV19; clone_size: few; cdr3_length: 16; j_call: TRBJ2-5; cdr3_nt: TGTGCCAGTAGTATAGATGGGAGCGGCGTACAAGAGACCCAGTACTTC; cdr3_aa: CASSIDGSGVQETQYF
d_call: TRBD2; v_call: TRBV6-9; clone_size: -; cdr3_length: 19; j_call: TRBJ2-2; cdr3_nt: TGTGCCAGCAGTTACCGGGGAGATTTTAGCGGGAGGCAGGGCGGGGAGCTGTTTTTT; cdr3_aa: CASSYRGDFSGRQGGELFF
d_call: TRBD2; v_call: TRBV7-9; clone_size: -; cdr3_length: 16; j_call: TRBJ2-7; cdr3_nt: TGTGCCACCGAGGGGCTAGCGGGAGGAATTTTCTACGAGCAGTACTTC; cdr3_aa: CATEGLAGGIFYEQYF
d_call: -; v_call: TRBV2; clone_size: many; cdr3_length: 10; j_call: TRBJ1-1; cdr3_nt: TGTGCCAGCAGTCTACGGGAAGCTTTCTTT; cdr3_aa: CASSLREAFF
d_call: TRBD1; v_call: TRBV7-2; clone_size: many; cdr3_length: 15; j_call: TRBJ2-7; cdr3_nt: TGTGCCAGCAGCACAAGCCCGGGACAGGGCTACGAGCAGTACTTC; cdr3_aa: CASSTSPGQGYEQYF
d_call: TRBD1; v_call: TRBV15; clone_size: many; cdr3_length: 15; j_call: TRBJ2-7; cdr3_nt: TGTGCCACCAGCAGAAACCGGGACAGGGGAGGCGAGCAGTACTTC; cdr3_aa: CATSRNRDRGGEQYF
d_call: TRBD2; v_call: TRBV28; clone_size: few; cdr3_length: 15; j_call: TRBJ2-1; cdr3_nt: TGTGCCAGCAGTTTGGAGCGGGAGGTATGGAATGAGCAGTTCTTC; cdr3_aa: CASSLEREVWNEQFF
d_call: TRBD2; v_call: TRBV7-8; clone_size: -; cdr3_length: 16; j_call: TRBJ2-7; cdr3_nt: TGTGCCAGCAGCATCATTGGGGGGGGGGGCTCCTACGAGCAGTACTTC; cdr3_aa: CASSIIGGGGSYEQYF
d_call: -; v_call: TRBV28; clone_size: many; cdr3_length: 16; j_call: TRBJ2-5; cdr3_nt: TGTGCCAGCACCCGAGGGGGAGGGGGTAGGAAAGAGACCCAGTACTTC; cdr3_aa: CASTRGGGGRKETQYF
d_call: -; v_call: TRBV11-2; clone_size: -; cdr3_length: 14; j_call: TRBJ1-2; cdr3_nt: TGTGCCAGCTCCCTAGACAGCGCTAACTATGGCTACACCTTC; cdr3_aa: CASSLDSANYGYTF
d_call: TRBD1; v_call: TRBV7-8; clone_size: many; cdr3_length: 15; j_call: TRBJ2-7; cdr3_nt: TGTGCCAGCAGCCGAGAAGGACAGGTCTCCTACGAGCAGTACTTC; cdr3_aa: CASSREGQVSYEQYF
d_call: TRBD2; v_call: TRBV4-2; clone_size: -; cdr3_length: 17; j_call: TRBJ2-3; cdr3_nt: TGTGCCAGCAGCCCAATGGGGCTAGCGGAAAGCACAGATACGCAGTATTTT; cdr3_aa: CASSPMGLAESTDTQYF
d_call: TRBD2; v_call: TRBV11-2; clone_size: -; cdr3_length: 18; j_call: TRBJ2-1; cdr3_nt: TGTGCCAGCAGCTTAGATTTTGGTAGCGGGGGCTCCTACAATGAGCAGTTCTTC; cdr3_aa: CASSLDFGSGGSYNEQFF
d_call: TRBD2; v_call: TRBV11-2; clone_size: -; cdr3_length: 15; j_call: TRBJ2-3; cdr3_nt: TGTGCCACCCGACATAGCGGGCAACCTACAGATACGCAGTATTTT; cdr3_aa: CATRHSGQPTDTQYF
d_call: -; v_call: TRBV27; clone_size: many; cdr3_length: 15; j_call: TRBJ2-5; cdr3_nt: TGTGCCAGCAGTTTATCGTTCAGGGGCCAAGAGACCCAGTACTTC; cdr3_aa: CASSLSFRGQETQYF
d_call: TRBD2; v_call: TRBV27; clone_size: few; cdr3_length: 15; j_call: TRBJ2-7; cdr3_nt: TGTGCCAGCAGTCGGACTAGCGGGAACCCCTACGAGCAGTACTTC; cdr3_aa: CASSRTSGNPYEQYF
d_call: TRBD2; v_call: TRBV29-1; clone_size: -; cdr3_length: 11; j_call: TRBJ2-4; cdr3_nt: TGCAGCGTTGGGGAGGGTAGCATTCAGTACTTC; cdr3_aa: CSVGEGSIQYF
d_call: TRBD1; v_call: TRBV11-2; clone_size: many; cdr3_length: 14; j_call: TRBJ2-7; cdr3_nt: TGTGCCAGCAGCTTCGGGACAGAACTCTACGAGCAGTACTTC; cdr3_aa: CASSFGTELYEQYF
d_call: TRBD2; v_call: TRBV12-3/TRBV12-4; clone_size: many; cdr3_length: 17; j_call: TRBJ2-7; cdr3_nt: TGTGCCAGCAGTCCCCTCCTCCTAGCGGGACGGCCCTACGAGCAGTACTTC; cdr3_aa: CASSPLLLAGRPYEQYF
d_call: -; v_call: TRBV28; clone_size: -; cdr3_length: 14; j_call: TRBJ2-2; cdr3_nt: TGTGCCAGCAGCCCGGTGGAGGACACCGGGGAGCTGTTTTTT; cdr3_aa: CASSPVEDTGELFF
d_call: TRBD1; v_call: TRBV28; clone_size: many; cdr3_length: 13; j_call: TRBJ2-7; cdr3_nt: TGTGCCAGCAGTGAAAGGGGGCCCTACGAGCAGTACTTC; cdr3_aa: CASSERGPYEQYF
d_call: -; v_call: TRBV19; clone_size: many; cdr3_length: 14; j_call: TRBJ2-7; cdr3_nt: TGTGCCAGTAGCCGTCTTACAGGGTTTCGCGAGCAGTACTTC; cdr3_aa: CASSRLTGFREQYF
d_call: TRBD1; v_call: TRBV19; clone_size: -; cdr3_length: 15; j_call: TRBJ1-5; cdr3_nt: TGTGCCAGTAGTAAGGGGACAGTCCGCAATCAGCCCCAGCATTTT; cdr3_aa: CASSKGTVRNQPQHF
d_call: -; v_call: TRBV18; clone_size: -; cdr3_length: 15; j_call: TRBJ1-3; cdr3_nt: TGTGCCAGCTCACCACGAGGGAACCCTGGAAACACCATATATTTT; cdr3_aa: CASSPRGNPGNTIYF
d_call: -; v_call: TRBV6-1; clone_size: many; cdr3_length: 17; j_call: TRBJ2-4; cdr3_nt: TGTGCCAGCAGTGAAGTTTACCCACCGAGGGCCAAAAACATTCAGTACTTC; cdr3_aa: CASSEVYPPRAKNIQYF
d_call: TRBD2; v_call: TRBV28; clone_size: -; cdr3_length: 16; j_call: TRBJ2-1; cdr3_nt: TGTGCCAGCAGTTTACAACCAGCGGGAGGGTTGGGTGAGCAGTTCTTC; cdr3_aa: CASSLQPAGGLGEQFF
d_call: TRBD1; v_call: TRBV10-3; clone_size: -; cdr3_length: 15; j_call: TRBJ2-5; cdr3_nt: TGTGCCATCAGTGAGGGGGACAGGACTCAAGAGACCCAGTACTTC; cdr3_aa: CAISEGDRTQETQYF